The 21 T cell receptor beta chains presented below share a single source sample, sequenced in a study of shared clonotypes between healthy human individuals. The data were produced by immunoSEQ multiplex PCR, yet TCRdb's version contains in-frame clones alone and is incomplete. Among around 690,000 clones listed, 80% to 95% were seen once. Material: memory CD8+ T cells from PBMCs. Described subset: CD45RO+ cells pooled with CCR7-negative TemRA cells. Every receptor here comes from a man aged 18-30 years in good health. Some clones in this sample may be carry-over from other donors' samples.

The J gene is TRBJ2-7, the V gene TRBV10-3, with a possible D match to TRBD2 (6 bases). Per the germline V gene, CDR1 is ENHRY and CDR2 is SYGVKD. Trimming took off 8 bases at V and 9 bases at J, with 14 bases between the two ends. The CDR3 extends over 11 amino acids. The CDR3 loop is CAIGGTGGQYF. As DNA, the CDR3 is TGTGCCATCGGCGGGACCGGAGGGCAGTACTTC.

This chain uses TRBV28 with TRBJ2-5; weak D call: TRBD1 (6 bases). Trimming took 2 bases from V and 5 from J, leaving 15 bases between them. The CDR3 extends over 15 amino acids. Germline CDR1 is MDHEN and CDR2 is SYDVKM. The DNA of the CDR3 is TGTGCCAGCAGTTTACAGGACAGTCGTCTGGAGACCCAGTACTTC. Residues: CASSLQDSRLETQYF.

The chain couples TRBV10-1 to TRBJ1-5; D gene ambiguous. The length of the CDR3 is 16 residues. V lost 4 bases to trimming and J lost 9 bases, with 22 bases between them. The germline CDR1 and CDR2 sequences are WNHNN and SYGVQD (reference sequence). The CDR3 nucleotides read TGCGCCAGCAGTGTATGGGTCGGGGTCAGCATTTGGCCCCAGCATTTT. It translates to CASSVWVGVSIWPQHF.

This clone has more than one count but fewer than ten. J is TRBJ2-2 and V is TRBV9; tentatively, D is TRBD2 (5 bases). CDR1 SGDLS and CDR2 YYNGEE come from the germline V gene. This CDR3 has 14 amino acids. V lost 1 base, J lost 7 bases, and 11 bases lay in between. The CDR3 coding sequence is TGTGCCAGCAGCGTATTCTCCGGAGGCGGGGAGCTGTTTTTT. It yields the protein CASSVFSGGGELFF.

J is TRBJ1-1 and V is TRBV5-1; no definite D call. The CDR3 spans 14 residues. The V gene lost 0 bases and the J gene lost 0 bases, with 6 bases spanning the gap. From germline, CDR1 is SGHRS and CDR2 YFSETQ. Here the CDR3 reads CASSLAEMNTEAFF. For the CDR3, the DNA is TGCGCCAGCAGCTTGGCCGAGATGAACACTGAAGCTTTCTTT.

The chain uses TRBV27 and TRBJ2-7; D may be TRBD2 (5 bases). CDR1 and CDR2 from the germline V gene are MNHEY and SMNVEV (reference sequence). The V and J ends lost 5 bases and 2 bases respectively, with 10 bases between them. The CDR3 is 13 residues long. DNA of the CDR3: TGTGCCAGCAGTCCCGGGAAGACCTACGAGCAGTACTTC. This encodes CASSPGKTYEQYF.

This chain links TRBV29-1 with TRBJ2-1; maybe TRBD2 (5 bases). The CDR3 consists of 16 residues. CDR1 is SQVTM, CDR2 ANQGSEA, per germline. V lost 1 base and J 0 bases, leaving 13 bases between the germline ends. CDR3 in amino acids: CSVEGAVRSSYNEQFF. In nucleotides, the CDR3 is TGCAGCGTTGAAGGAGCGGTCAGGAGCTCCTACAATGAGCAGTTCTTC.

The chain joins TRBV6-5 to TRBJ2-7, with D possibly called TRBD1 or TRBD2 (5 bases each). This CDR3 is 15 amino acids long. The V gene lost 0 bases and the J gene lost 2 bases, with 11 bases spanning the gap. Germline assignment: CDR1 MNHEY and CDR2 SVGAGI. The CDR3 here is CASSYSAGATYEQYF. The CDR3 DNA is TGTGCCAGCAGTTACTCTGCCGGGGCGACCTACGAGCAGTACTTC.

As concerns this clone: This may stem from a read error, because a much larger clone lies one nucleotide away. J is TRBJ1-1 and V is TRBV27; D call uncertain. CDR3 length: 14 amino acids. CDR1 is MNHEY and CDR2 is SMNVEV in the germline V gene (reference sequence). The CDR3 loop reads CAGSLLDPSQEAFF. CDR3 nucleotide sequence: TGTGCCGGCAGTCTTTTGGACCCTTCCCAAGAAGCTTTCTTT.

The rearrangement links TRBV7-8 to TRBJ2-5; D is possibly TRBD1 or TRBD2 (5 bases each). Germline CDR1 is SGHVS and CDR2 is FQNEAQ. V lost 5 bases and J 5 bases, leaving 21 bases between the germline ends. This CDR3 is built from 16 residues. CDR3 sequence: CASSLEGPLTGETQYF. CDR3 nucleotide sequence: TGTGCCAGCAGCCTAGAGGGACCCTTAACCGGGGAGACCCAGTACTTC.

The CDR3 region is CASTRSGGIGELFF. The DNA of the CDR3 is TGTGCCAGCACTAGGTCAGGGGGAATCGGGGAGCTGTTTTTT. The chain employs TRBV6-1 and TRBJ2-2; 7 bases agree with TRBD1. Germline V gene data show CDR1 as MNHNS and CDR2 as SASEGT. The trim removed 7 bases at V and 7 bases at J, leaving 9 bases unmatched. This CDR3 region has 14 residues.

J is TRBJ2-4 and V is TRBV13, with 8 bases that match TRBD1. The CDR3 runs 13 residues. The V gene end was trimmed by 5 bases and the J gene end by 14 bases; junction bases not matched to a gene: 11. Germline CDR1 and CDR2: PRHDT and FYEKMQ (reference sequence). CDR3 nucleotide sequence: TGTGCCAGCAGCCAGGGGGCCGGCCAGGTGGAGTACTTC. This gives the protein CASSQGAGQVEYF.

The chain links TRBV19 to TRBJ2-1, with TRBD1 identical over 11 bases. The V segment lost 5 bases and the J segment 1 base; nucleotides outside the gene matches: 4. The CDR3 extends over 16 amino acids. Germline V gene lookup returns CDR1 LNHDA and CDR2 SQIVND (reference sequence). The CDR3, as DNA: TGTGCCAGTAGTCTCAGGGACAGGGGGTCCTACAATGAGCAGTTCTTC. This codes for CASSLRDRGSYNEQFF.

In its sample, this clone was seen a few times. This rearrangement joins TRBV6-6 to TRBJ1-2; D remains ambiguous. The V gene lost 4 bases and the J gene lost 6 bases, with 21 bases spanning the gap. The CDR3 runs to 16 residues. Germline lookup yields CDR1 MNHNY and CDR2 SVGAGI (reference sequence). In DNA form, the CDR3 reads TGTGCCAGCAGTTCTCCGCTGGGCAACTCCCGGGATGGCTACACCTTC. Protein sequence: CASSSPLGNSRDGYTF.

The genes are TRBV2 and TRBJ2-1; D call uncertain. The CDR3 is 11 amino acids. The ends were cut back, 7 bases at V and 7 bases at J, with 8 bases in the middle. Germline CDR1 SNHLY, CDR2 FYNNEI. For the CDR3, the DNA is TGTGCCAGCATTAGGAGTAATGAGCAGTTCTTC. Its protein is CASIRSNEQFF.

Here the CDR3 DNA reads TGTGCCTGGGACGGACAGGATGGCTACACCTTC. Its translation is CAWDGQDGYTF. The chain has TRBV30 and TRBJ1-2, with 7 bases lining up with TRBD1. The trim removed 5 bases at V and 6 bases at J, leaving 3 bases unmatched. The CDR3 runs to 11 residues. Germline CDR1 and CDR2: GTSNPN and SVGIG (reference sequence).

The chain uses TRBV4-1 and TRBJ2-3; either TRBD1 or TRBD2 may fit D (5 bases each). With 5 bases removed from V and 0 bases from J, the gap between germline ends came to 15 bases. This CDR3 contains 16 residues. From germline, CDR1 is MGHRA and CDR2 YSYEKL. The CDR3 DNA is TGCGCCAGCAGCGGGGACGGGTTCTTAAGCACAGATACGCAGTATTTT. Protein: CASSGDGFLSTDTQYF.

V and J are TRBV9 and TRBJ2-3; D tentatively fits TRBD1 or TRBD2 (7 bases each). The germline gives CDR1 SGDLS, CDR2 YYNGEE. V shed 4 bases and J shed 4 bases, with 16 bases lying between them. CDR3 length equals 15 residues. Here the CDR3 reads CASSPQGGLADTQYF. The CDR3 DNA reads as TGTGCCAGCAGCCCGCAGGGGGGGTTGGCAGATACGCAGTATTTT.

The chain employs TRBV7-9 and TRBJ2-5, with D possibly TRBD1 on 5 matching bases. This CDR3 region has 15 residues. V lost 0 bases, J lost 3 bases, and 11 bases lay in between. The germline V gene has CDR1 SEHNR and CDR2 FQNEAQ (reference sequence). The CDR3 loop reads CASSLAVPREETQYF. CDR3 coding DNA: TGTGCCAGCAGCTTAGCGGTCCCCAGGGAAGAGACCCAGTACTTC.

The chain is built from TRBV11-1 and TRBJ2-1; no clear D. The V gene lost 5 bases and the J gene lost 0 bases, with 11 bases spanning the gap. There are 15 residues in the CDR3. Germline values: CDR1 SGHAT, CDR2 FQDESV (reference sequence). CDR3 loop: CASSDRFISYNEQFF. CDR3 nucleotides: TGTGCCAGCAGCGATCGTTTCATCTCCTACAATGAGCAGTTCTTC.

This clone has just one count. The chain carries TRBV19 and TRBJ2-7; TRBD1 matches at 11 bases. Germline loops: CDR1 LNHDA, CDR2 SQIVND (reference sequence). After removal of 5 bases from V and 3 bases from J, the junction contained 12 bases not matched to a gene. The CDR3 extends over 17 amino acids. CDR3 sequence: CASSPRGGTGGRYEQYF. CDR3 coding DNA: TGTGCCAGTAGTCCCCGGGGCGGGACAGGGGGTCGCTACGAGCAGTACTTC.